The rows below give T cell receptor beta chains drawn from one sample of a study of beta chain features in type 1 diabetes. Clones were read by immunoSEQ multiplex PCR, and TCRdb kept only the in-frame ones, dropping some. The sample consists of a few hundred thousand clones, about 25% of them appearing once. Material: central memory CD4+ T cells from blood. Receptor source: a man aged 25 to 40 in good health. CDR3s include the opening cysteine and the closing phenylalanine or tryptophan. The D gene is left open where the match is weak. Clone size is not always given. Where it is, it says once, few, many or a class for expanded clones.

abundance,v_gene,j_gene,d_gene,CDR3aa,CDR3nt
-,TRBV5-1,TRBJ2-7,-,CASSFVGYEQYF,TGCGCCAGCAGCTTCGTGGGCTACGAGCAGTACTTC
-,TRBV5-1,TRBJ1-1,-,CASSLARGNTEAFF,TGCGCCAGCAGCTTGGCCCGGGGGAACACTGAAGCTTTCTTT
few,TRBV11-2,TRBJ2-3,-,CASSPPKVDTQYF,TGTGCCAGCAGCCCGCCGAAGGTGGATACGCAGTATTTT
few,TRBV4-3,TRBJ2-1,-,CASSQEARSSEQFF,TGCGCCAGCAGCCAAGAGGCTAGATCAAGTGAGCAGTTCTTC
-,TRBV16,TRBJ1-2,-,CASSQGMDFYGYTF,TGTGCCAGCAGCCAGGGTATGGACTTCTATGGCTACACCTTC
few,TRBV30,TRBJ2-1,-,CARALVLNEQFF,TGTGCCCGGGCCTTAGTTCTAAATGAGCAGTTCTTC
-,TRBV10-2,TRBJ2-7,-,CASSGYEQYF,TGCGCCAGCAGTGGGTACGAGCAGTACTTC
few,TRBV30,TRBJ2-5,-,CAWRGTVQETQYF,TGTGCCTGGAGGGGGACGGTACAAGAGACCCAGTACTTC
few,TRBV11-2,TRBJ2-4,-,CASSLDPTGLLAKNIQYF,TGTGCCAGCAGCTTAGACCCCACAGGGTTACTAGCCAAAAACATTCAGTACTTC
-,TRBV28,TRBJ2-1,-,CASRFSFLNEQFF,TGTGCCAGCAGGTTTAGCTTTTTGAATGAGCAGTTCTTC
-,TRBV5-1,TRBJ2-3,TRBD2,CASRRAGTSTDTQYF,TGCGCCAGCAGACGAGCGGGAACTAGCACAGATACGCAGTATTTT
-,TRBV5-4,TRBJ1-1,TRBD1,CASSSKTGGDAEAFF,TGTGCCAGCAGCTCCAAGACAGGGGGCGATGCTGAAGCTTTCTTT
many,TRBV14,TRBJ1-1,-,CASSRDGNTEAFF,TGTGCCAGCAGCCGGGACGGGAACACTGAAGCTTTCTTT
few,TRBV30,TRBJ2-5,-,CAWMQETQYF,TGTGCCTGGATGCAAGAGACCCAGTACTTC
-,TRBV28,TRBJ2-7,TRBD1,CASSVGQAGNEQYF,TGTGCCAGCAGTGTAGGACAGGCGGGCAACGAGCAGTACTTC
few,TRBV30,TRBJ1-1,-,CAWSAGSGTEAFF,TGTGCCTGGAGTGCGGGATCGGGCACTGAAGCTTTCTTT
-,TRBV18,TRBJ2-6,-,CASSEPGRWSSGANVLTF,TGTGCCAGCTCAGAGCCGGGACGATGGAGCTCTGGGGCCAACGTCCTGACTTTC
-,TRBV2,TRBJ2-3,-,CASSTTGLDTQYF,TGTGCCAGCAGTACCACAGGGTTAGATACGCAGTATTTT
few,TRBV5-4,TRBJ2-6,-,CASRQGSGANVLTF,TGTGCCAGCAGACAGGGTTCTGGGGCCAACGTCCTGACTTTC
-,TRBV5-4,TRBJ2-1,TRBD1,CASSSRQGASYNEQFF,TGTGCCAGCAGCTCGCGACAGGGGGCGTCCTACAATGAGCAGTTCTTC
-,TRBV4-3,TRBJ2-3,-,CASSLRPDNTQYF,TGCGCCAGCAGCCTGCGGCCCGACAATACGCAGTATTTT
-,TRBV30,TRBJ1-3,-,CASVPRSGNTIYF,TGTGCCTCCGTTCCCCGCTCTGGAAACACCATATATTTT
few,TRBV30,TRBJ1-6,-,CAWRILNSPLHF,TGTGCCTGGAGGATCTTAAATTCACCCCTCCACTTT
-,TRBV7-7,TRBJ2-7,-,CASSQAPEQYF,TGTGCCAGCAGCCAGGCTCCCGAGCAGTACTTC
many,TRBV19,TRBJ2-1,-,CASSADNEQFF,TGTGCCAGTAGTGCGGACAATGAGCAGTTCTTC
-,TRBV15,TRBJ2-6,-,CATSTSASGRTISGANVLTF,TGTGCCACCAGCACCTCAGCCTCGGGACGCACTATCTCTGGGGCCAACGTCCTGACTTTC
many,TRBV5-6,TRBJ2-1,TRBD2,CASSLITSVNEQFF,TGTGCCAGCAGCTTAATCACTAGCGTAAATGAGCAGTTCTTC
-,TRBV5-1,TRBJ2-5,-,CASSLGTQRETQYF,TGCGCCAGCAGCTTGGGTACCCAGCGGGAGACCCAGTACTTC
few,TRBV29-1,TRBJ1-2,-,CSVEELGNYGYTF,TGCAGCGTTGAAGAGCTGGGAAACTATGGCTACACCTTC
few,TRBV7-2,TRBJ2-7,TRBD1,CASSSTGGPYEQYF,TGTGCCAGCAGCTCGACAGGGGGGCCCTACGAGCAGTACTTC
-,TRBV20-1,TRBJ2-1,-,CSAEKEQFF,TGCAGTGCTGAAAAGGAGCAGTTCTTC
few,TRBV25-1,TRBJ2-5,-,CASSDQGETQYF,TGTGCCAGCAGTGATCAGGGTGAGACCCAGTACTTC
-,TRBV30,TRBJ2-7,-,CAWSVGLGLAYEQYF,TGTGCCTGGAGTGTAGGGCTCGGACTGGCCTACGAGCAGTACTTC
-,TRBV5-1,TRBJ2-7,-,CASSLAGTSYEQYF,TGCGCCAGCAGCTTGGCCGGGACCTCCTACGAGCAGTACTTC
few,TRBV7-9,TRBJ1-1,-,CASSTAGREKAFF,TGTGCCAGCAGCACCGCCGGGAGGGAGAAAGCTTTCTTT
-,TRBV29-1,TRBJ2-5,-,CSVDSWSETQYF,TGCAGCGTTGATTCGTGGTCAGAGACCCAGTACTTC
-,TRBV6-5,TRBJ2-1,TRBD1,CASSSTGPHNEQFF,TGTGCCAGCAGTTCGACAGGGCCTCACAATGAGCAGTTCTTC
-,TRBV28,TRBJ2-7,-,CAIADTSYEQYF,TGTGCCATCGCTGACACAAGCTACGAGCAGTACTTC
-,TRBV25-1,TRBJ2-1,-,CASNHNKGNEQFF,TGTGCCAGCAATCATAACAAGGGAAATGAGCAGTTCTTC
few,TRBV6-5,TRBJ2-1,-,CASSDKGRAEFF,TGTGCCAGCAGTGACAAGGGGAGAGCAGAGTTCTTC
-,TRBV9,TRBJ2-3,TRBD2,CASSVAASGGTDTQYF,TGTGCCAGCAGCGTAGCGGCTAGCGGGGGCACAGATACGCAGTATTTT
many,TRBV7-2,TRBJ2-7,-,CASSLRQGPSYEQYF,TGTGCCAGCAGCTTACGGCAGGGCCCTTCCTACGAGCAGTACTTC
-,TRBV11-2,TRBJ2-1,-,CASSLVWRDNEQFF,TGTGCCAGCAGCTTAGTGTGGAGAGACAATGAGCAGTTCTTC
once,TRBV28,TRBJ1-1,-,CASSDSGTEAFF,TGTGCCAGCAGTGATTCGGGCACTGAAGCTTTCTTT
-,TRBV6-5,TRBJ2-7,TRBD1,CASSVPGQGMSEQYF,TGTGCCAGCAGTGTCCCGGGACAGGGAATGAGCGAGCAGTACTTC
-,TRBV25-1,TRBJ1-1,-,CASSDSGGLLTEAFF,TGTGCCAGCAGTGATAGCGGGGGGCTGCTCACTGAAGCTTTCTTT
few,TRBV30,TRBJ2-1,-,CAWSWGRRNEQFF,TGTGCCTGGAGTTGGGGGAGGCGCAATGAGCAGTTCTTC
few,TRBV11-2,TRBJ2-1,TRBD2,CASSLASGPSSYNEQFF,TGTGCCAGCAGCTTAGCTAGCGGGCCGAGCTCCTACAATGAGCAGTTCTTC
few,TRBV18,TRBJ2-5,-,CASSDDPGTQYF,TGTGCCAGCTCTGACGATCCGGGGACCCAGTACTTC
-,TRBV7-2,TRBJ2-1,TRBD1,CASDGQGYNEQFF,TGTGCCAGCGACGGACAGGGTTACAATGAGCAGTTCTTC
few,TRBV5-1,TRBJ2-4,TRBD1,CASSLGGTGENIQYF,TGCGCCAGCAGCTTGGGTGGGACAGGGGAAAACATTCAGTACTTC
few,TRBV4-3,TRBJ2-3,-,CASSQAALDTQYF,TGCGCCAGCAGCCAAGCGGCTCTAGATACGCAGTATTTT
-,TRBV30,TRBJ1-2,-,CAWTGKTNYGYTF,TGTGCCTGGACGGGGAAAACTAACTATGGCTACACCTTC
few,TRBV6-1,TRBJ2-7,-,CASSAGTTYEQYF,TGTGCCAGCAGTGCCGGGACCACCTACGAGCAGTACTTC
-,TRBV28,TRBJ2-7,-,CASRSRDEQYF,TGTGCCAGCCGCTCGCGGGACGAGCAGTACTTC
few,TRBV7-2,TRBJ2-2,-,CASSLGYYTGELFF,TGTGCCAGCAGCTTAGGCTACTACACCGGGGAGCTGTTTTTT
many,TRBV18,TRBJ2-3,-,CASSPAGADTQYF,TGTGCCAGCTCACCGGCTGGAGCAGATACGCAGTATTTT
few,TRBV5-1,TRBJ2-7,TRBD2,CASSTGLAGAHEQYF,TGCGCCAGCAGCACAGGACTAGCGGGAGCCCACGAGCAGTACTTC